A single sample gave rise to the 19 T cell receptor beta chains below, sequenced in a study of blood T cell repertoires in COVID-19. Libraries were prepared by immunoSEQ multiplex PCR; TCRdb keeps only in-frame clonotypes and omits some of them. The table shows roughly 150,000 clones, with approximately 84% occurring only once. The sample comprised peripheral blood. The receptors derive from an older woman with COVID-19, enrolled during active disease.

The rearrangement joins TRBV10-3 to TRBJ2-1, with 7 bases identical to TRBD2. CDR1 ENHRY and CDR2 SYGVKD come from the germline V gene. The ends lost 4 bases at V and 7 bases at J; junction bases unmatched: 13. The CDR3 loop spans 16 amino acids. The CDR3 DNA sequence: TGTGCCATCAGTGGGCCGGGACTAACCCCGCCTAATGAGCAGTTCTTC. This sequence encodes CAISGPGLTPPNEQFF.

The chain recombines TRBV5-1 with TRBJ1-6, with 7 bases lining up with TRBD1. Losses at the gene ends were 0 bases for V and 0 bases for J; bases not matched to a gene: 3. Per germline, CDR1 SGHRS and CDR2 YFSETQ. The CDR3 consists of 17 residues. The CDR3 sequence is CASSLAGQSSYNSPLHF. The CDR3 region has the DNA TGCGCCAGCAGCTTGGCGGGACAGAGCTCCTATAATTCACCCCTCCACTTT.

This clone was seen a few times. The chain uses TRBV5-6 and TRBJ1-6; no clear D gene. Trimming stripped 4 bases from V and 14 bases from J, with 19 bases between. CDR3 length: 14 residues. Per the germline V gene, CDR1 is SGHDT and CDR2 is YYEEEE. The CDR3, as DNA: TGTGCCAGCAGCCGTAGCGGGCCTATAGGATCCCTCCACTTT. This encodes CASSRSGPIGSLHF.

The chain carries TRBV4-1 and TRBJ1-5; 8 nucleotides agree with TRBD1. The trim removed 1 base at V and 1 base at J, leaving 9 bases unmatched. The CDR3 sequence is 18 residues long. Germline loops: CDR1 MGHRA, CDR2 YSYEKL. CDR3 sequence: CASSQASTGGYSNQPQHF. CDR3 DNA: TGCGCCAGCAGCCAAGCCTCTACAGGGGGATACAGCAATCAGCCCCAGCATTTT.

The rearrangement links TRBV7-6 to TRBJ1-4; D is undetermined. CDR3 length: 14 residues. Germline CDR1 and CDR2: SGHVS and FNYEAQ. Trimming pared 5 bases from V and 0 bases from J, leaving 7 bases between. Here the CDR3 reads CASSLQATNEKLFF. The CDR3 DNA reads TGTGCCAGCAGCCTCCAGGCAACTAATGAAAAACTGTTTTTT.

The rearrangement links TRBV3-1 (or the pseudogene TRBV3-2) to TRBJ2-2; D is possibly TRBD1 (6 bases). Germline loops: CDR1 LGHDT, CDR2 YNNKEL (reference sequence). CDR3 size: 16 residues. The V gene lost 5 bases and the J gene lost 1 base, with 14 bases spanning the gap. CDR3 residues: CASSYYRDGNTGELFF. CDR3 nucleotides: TGTGCCAGCAGCTATTACAGGGACGGGAACACCGGGGAGCTGTTTTTT.

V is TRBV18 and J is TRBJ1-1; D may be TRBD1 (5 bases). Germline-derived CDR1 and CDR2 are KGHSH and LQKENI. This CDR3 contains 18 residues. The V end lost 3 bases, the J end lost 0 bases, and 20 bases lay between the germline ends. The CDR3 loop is CASSPRREGPPMNTEAFF. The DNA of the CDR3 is TGTGCCAGCTCACCTCGTAGGGAGGGACCCCCCATGAACACTGAAGCTTTCTTT.

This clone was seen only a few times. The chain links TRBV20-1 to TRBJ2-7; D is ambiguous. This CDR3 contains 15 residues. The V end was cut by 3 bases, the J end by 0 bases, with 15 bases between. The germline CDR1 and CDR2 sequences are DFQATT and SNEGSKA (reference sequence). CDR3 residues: CSASPAARPSYEQYF. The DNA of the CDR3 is TGCAGTGCTAGTCCTGCGGCTCGCCCCTCCTACGAGCAGTACTTC.

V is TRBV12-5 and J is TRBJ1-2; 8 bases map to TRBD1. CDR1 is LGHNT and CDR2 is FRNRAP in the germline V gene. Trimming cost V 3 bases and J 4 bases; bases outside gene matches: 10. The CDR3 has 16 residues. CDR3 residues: CASGFLEQGGIYGYTF. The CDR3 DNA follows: TGTGCTAGTGGTTTTCTCGAACAGGGGGGTATCTATGGCTACACCTTC.

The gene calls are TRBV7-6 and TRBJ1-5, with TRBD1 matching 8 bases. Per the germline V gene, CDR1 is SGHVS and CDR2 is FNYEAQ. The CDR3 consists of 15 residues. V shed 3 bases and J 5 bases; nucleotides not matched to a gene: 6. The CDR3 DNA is TGTGCCAGCAGCTTTATGACAGGGGCCGATCAGCCCCAGCATTTT. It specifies CASSFMTGADQPQHF.

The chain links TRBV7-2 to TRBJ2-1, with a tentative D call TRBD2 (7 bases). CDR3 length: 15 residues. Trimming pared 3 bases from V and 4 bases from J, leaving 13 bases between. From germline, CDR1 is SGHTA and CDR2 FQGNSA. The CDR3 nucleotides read TGTGCCAGCAGCTTGAGAGGGGGGGCTTACAATGAGCAGTTCTTC. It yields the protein CASSLRGGAYNEQFF.

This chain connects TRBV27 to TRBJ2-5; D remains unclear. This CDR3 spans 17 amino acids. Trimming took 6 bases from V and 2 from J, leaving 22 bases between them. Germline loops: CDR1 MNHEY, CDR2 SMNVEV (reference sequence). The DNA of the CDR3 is TGTGCCAGCAGAAGCTATACCAGTAGCAACGGGCAAGAGACCCAGTACTTC. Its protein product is CASRSYTSSNGQETQYF.

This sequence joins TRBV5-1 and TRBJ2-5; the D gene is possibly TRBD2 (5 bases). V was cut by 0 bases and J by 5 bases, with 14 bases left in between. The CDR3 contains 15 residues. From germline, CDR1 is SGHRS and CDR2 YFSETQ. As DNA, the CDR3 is TGCGCCAGCAGCTTGGAGGTGGGAGCGTGGGAGACCCAGTACTTC. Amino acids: CASSLEVGAWETQYF. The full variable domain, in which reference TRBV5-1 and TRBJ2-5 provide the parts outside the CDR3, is KAGVTQTPRYLIKTRGQQVTLSCSPISGHRSVSWYQQTPGQGLQFLFEYFSETQRNKGNFPGRFSGRQFSNSRSEMNVSTLELGDSALYLCASSLEVGAWETQYFGPGTRLLVL.

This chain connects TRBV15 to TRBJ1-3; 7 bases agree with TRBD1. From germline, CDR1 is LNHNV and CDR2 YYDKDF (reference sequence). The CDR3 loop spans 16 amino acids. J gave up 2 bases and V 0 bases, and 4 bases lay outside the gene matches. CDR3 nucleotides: TGTGCCACCAGCAGAGATCCGCAGGGGGCTGGAAACACCATATATTTT. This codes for CATSRDPQGAGNTIYF.

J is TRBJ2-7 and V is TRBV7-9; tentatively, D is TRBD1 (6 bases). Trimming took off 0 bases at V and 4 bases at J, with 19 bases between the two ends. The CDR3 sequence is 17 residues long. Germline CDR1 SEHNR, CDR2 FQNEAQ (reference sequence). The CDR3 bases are TGTGCCAGCAGCTTAGCGGGTGGGGACATAAAATTTTACGAGCAGTACTTC. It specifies CASSLAGGDIKFYEQYF. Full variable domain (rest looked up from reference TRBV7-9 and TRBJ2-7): DTGVSQNPRHKITKRGQNVTFRCDPISEHNRLYWYRQTLGQGPEFLTYFQNEAQLEKSRLLSDRFSAERPKGSFSTLEIQRTEQGDSAMYLCASSLAGGDIKFYEQYFGPGTRLTVT.

The CDR3 loop is CASSVATSRLSKSNYGYTF. The CDR3 DNA follows: TGTGCCAGCAGCGTAGCCACAAGCCGACTATCGAAGTCTAACTATGGCTACACCTTC. The chain couples TRBV9 to TRBJ1-2, with D uncertain. The CDR3 length is 19 residues. V lost 0 bases, J lost 0 bases, and 21 bases lay in between. CDR1 is SGDLS and CDR2 is YYNGEE in the germline V gene. Drawing the rest from reference TRBV9 and TRBJ1-2, the complete variable domain is DSGVTQTPKHLITATGQRVTLRCSPRSGDLSVYWYQQSLDQGLQFLIQYYNGEERAKGNILERFSAQQFPDLHSELNLSSLELGDSALYFCASSVATSRLSKSNYGYTFGSGTRLTVV.

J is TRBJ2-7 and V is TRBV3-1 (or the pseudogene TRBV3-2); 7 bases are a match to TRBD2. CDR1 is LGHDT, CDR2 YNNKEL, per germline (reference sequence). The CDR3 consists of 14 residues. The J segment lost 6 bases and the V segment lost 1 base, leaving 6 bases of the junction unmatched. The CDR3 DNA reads TGTGCCAGCAGCCAAGGGACTAGAGTTCGCGAGCAGTACTTC. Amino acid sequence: CASSQGTRVREQYF.

CDR3 in amino acids: CASSRGQRDGEKLFF. The DNA for the CDR3 is TGTGCCAGCAGCCGAGGACAGAGGGATGGTGAAAAACTGTTTTTT. V is TRBV5-5 and J is TRBJ1-4; D may be TRBD1 (6 bases). The CDR3 totals 15 residues. Trimming took 4 bases from V and 7 from J, leaving 17 bases between them. Germline V lookup: CDR1 SGHKS, CDR2 YYEKEE (reference sequence). The variable domain in full, completed from reference TRBV5-5 and TRBJ1-4, reads DAGVTQSPTHLIKTRGQQVTLRCSPISGHKSVSWYQQVLGQGPQFIFQYYEKEERGRGNFPDRFSARQFPNYSSELNVNALLLGDSALYLCASSRGQRDGEKLFFGSGTQLSVL.

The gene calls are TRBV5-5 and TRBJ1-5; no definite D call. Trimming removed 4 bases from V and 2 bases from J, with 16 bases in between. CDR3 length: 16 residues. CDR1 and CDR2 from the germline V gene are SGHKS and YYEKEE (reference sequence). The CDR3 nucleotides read TGTGCCAGCAGCCCCTCGGTGGGCAGAGGCAATCAGCCCCAGCATTTT. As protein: CASSPSVGRGNQPQHF.